One sample yielded the 21 T cell receptor delta chains listed below, sequenced in a study of gamma-delta T cells after stem cell transplantation. TCRdb reanalyzed the RT-PCR reads using CATT. The sample lists some 1,500 delta-chain clones; 2% to 2.5% were seen once. Sample: gamma-delta T cells. The origin of the receptors is a human donor. It is not recorded whose cells these are; they may come from a transplant donor.

For this clone: TCRdb has a much larger clone's protein, which differs at residue 13 from the translation of this DNA, likely because of a read error; what is shown is the protein translated from the DNA. The chain has TRDV2 and TRDJ1; 11 bases agree with TRDD3. Germline assignment: CDR1 GEAIGNYY and CDR2 EKD. This CDR3 spans 16 amino acids. For the CDR3, the DNA is TGTGCCTGTGACACTTTACTGGGGGATAACACCGATAGACTCATCTTT. Translation gives CACDTLLGDNTDRLIF.

This clone is categorized as hyperexpanded. This specimen includes other DNA sequences encoding the same CDR3. The chain carries TRDV2 and TRDJ1; no reliable D call. Germline V gene data show CDR1 as GEAIGNYY and CDR2 as EKD. The V end was cut by 0 bases, the J end by 2 bases, with 12 bases between. The CDR3 is made up of 15 amino acids. The CDR3 bases are TGTGCCTGTGACACCATTATCGAGCAGACCGATAAACTCATCTTT. Protein sequence: CACDTIIEQTDKLIF.

Concerning this clone itself: For this DNA, TCRdb reports the protein of a much larger clone, which diverges at residue 5, most likely from a read error; the protein presented here is translated directly from the DNA. The chain links TRDV2 to TRDJ1; 10 bases are shared with TRDD3. V lost 3 bases, J lost 3 bases, and 21 bases stayed unmatched. Germline-derived CDR1 and CDR2 are GEAIGNYY and EKD. There are 20 residues in the CDR3. CDR3 region: CACDLMLTGGSPQEADKLIF. The CDR3, as DNA: TGTGCCTGTGACTTGATGCTTACTGGGGGATCACCCCAGGAGGCCGATAAACTCATCTTT.

This clone was counted ten times or more. This likely reflects a read error, since a far larger clone is one base away. Other DNA sequences in this sample translate to the same CDR3. The chain is built from TRDV2 and TRDJ1; the match to TRDD3 covers 8 bases. Germline values: CDR1 GEAIGNYY, CDR2 EKD. The CDR3 spans 19 residues. CDR3 bases: TGTGCCTGTGACACCCTAGCCCGTACTGGGGGCGTTGATACCGATAAACTCATCTTC. Translated: CACDTLARTGGVDTDKLIF.

In this sample, this clone turned up a few times. TCRdb pairs this DNA with a much larger clone's protein that differs at residue 12, likely a read error; the protein shown was translated from the DNA. This sequence joins TRDV2 and TRDJ1, with D possibly being TRDD3 (5 bases). The CDR3 covers 15 residues. Germline-derived CDR1 and CDR2 are GEAIGNYY and EKD. CDR3 in DNA: TGTGCCTGTGACACCATTATCGAGCAGACCGATACACTCATCTTT. It codes for CACDTIIEQTDTLIF.

As concerns this clone: This is likely an artifact of a read error, given a far larger clone one base away. The same CDR3 can be traced to other DNA sequences in this sample. V is TRDV2 and J is TRDJ1, with TRDD3 matching 11 bases. Germline V gene data show CDR1 as GEAIGNYY and CDR2 as EKD. The CDR3 is 18 amino acids. The CDR3 here is CACDTLGDTTLYTDKLIF. DNA of the CDR3: TGCGCCTGTGACACGCTGGGGGATACCACACTGTACACCGATAAACTCATCTTT.

The chain has TRDV2 and TRDJ1, with 13 bases identical to TRDD3. With 3 bases clipped from V and 0 bases from J, the junction kept 9 bases outside the gene matches. The CDR3 totals 18 residues. Germline CDR1 is GEAIGNYY and CDR2 is EKD. The CDR3 DNA follows: TGTGCCTGTGACGTACTGGGGGATACGGAGGGGCACACCGATAAACTCATCTTT. Protein: CACDVLGDTEGHTDKLIF.

This clone has a handful of counts. The amino acid sequence in TCRdb belongs to a much larger clone and departs from this DNA's translation at residue 19, likely a sequencing read error; the sequence shown is translated from the DNA. The V call is TRDV2, the J call TRDJ1; 10 bases align to TRDD3. CDR1 is GEAIGNYY, CDR2 EKD, per germline. The CDR3 consists of 20 residues. CDR3: CACDSMLTGGSPQEADKLTF. The CDR3 DNA follows: TGTGCCTGTGACTCGATGCTTACTGGGGGATCACCCCAGGAGGCCGATAAACTCACCTTT.

Points on this clone: The protein TCRdb gives is from a much larger clone and does not agree with this DNA's translation at residue 5, likely a read error; the protein shown here comes from the DNA. The J gene is TRDJ1, the V gene TRDV2; 12 bases align to TRDD3. The trim removed 0 bases at V and 9 bases at J, leaving 13 bases unmatched. Germline V CDR1 and CDR2: GEAIGNYY, EKD. This CDR3 is 17 amino acids long. The CDR3 region has the DNA TGTGCCTGTGACACCGTTCTGGGGGATACGGGGGGACTGGAACTCATCTTT. Its translation: CACDTVLGDTGGLELIF.

This clone was detected only a few times. TCRdb lists the protein of a much larger clone for this DNA, which differs at residue 9, so this is likely a read error; the protein given here is translated from the DNA itself. The chain has TRDV2 and TRDJ1; D call uncertain. CDR1 GEAIGNYY and CDR2 EKD come from the germline V gene. The CDR3 sequence is 15 residues long. Trimming took off 1 base at V and 3 bases at J, with 14 bases between the two ends. This CDR3 reads CACDTVGDPSDKLIF. CDR3 nucleotide sequence: TGTGCCTGTGACACGGTAGGAGACCCCTCCGATAAACTCATCTTT.

The sample holds a few counts of this clone. A read error likely explains why the TCRdb protein, taken from a much larger clone, differs from this DNA's translation at residue 21; the protein shown is translated from the DNA. The rearrangement joins TRDV2 to TRDJ3; TRDD3 agrees at 9 bases. The V gene's germline CDR1 is GEAIGNYY and CDR2 EKD. The CDR3 has 23 residues. The CDR3 loop is CACDSPPTASGGLPSWDTRQVFF. The CDR3 nucleotides are TGTGCCTGTGACTCCCCTCCTACGGCCTCTGGGGGATTACCCTCCTGGGACACCCGACAGGTGTTTTTC.

This clone is hyperexpanded by share. Within the sample, other DNA sequences also encode this same CDR3. This chain uses TRDV2 with TRDJ1, with 11 bases matching TRDD3. CDR3 length equals 17 residues. V was clipped by 1 base and J by 3 bases; unmatched bases: 9. Germline V CDR1 and CDR2: GEAIGNYY, EKD. CDR3 residues: CACDTLGDTGASDKLIF. In DNA form, the CDR3 reads TGTGCCTGTGACACTCTGGGGGATACAGGAGCCTCCGATAAACTCATCTTT.

Worth noting for this clone: It differs at one base from a far larger clone, so likely a read error. The same CDR3 can be traced to other DNA sequences in this sample. V is TRDV2 and J is TRDJ1, with 8 bases that match TRDD3. The CDR3 extends over 22 amino acids. The V segment lost 3 bases and the J segment 1 base; nucleotides outside the gene matches: 27. The germline CDR1 and CDR2 sequences are GEAIGNYY and EKD. The CDR3: CACDLISSALLGDTRGTDKLIF. In nucleotides, the CDR3 is TGTGCCTGTGACCTAATTTCTTCCGCTCTACTAGGGGATACAAGGGGCACCGATAAACTCATCTTT.

The chain combines TRDV2 with TRDJ1; 9 positions match TRDD3. V gave up 0 bases and J gave up 0 bases; unmatched junction bases: 4. From germline, CDR1 is GEAIGNYY and CDR2 EKD. This CDR3 is 16 amino acids long. The CDR3 DNA reads TGTGCCTGTGACACCATAGGGGATACGTACACCGATAAACTCATCTTT. Protein product: CACDTIGDTYTDKLIF.

To note about this clone: TCRdb pairs this DNA with a much larger clone's protein that differs at residue 9, likely a read error; the protein shown was translated from the DNA. The genes are TRDV2 and TRDJ1; D is undetermined. CDR3 length equals 18 residues. Per germline, CDR1 GEAIGNYY and CDR2 EKD. V was trimmed by 1 base and J by 0 bases, leaving 20 bases between them. The CDR3 nucleotides are TGTGCCTGTGACACTGTCTATACTGAGGGAGATTACACCGATAAACTCATCTTT. This translates into CACDTVYTEGDYTDKLIF.

On this clone itself: TCRdb assigns this DNA the protein of a much larger clone, which departs from its translation at residue 11; this likely reflects a read error, and the protein shown comes from translating the DNA. The V and J genes are TRDV2 and TRDJ1, with TRDD3 matching over 11 bases. The CDR3 loop spans 18 amino acids. Trimming removed 1 base from V and 0 bases from J; junction bases left unmatched: 9. CDR1 GEAIGNYY and CDR2 EKD come from the germline V gene. CDR3 nucleotide sequence: TGTGCCTGTGACACGCTGGGGGATACCACACCGTACACCGATAAACTCATCTTT. Its protein is CACDTLGDTTPYTDKLIF.

A remark on this clone: The protein given by TCRdb reflects a much larger clone and differs at residue 14 from this DNA's translation, likely from a read error; the protein shown is the DNA's translation. The gene calls are TRDV2 and TRDJ1; 9 positions match TRDD3. Germline-derived CDR1 and CDR2 are GEAIGNYY and EKD. CDR3 length: 18 amino acids. The CDR3 DNA reads as TGTGCCTGTGAGCCGCTTGGGGGGATACCCTCGTACACCAATAAACTCATCTTT. Encoded protein: CACEPLGGIPSYTNKLIF.

In its sample, this clone was seen a few times. For this DNA, TCRdb reports the protein of a much larger clone, which diverges at residue 8, most likely from a read error; the protein presented here is translated directly from the DNA. This rearrangement joins TRDV2 to TRDJ1; 7 positions match TRDD3. This CDR3 has 16 residues. Germline CDR1 reads GEAIGNYY; CDR2 reads EKD. The junction had 19 bases not matched to a gene; V was cut back by 1 base and J by 12 bases. The CDR3 DNA reads TGTGCCTGTGACACGCTGGGGGGTGGGGGCGATAAAAGGATCATCTTT. Amino acids: CACDTLGGGGDKRIIF.

A remark on this clone: A read error is likely here: a far larger clone is one base away. Different DNA sequences within this sample yield the same CDR3. This chain links TRDV2 with TRDJ1; TRDD3 agrees at 9 bases. The CDR3 spans 19 residues. In germline, CDR1 is GEAIGNYY, CDR2 EKD. The CDR3: CACDTLTMREGDTSDKLIF. CDR3 coding DNA: TGTGCTTGTGACACCCTTACTATGCGTGAGGGGGATACTTCCGATAAACTCATCTTT.

This clone was recorded a few times. With a far larger clone one base away, a read error is the likely cause. The same CDR3 arises from other DNA sequences in this sample as well. The chain joins TRDV2 to TRDJ2; 11 bases are a match to TRDD3. This CDR3 comprises 19 residues. The V gene's germline CDR1 is GEAIGNYY and CDR2 EKD. The chain's CDR3 is CACDKVLGDKGTLTAQLFF. The CDR3 bases are TGTGCCTGTGACAAAGTACTGGGGGATAAGGGGACTTTGACGGCACAACTCTTCTTT.

The CDR3: CACDTVPVLGDTEADKLIF. The DNA of the CDR3 is TGTGCCTGTGACACCGTGCCCGTACTGGGGGATACGGAGGCCGATAAACTCATCTTT. The rearrangement links TRDV2 to TRDJ1, with 13 positions matching TRDD3. The germline V gene encodes CDR1 GEAIGNYY and CDR2 EKD. V was pared by 0 bases and J by 3 bases, with 12 bases of the junction left unmatched. The length of the CDR3 is 19 residues.